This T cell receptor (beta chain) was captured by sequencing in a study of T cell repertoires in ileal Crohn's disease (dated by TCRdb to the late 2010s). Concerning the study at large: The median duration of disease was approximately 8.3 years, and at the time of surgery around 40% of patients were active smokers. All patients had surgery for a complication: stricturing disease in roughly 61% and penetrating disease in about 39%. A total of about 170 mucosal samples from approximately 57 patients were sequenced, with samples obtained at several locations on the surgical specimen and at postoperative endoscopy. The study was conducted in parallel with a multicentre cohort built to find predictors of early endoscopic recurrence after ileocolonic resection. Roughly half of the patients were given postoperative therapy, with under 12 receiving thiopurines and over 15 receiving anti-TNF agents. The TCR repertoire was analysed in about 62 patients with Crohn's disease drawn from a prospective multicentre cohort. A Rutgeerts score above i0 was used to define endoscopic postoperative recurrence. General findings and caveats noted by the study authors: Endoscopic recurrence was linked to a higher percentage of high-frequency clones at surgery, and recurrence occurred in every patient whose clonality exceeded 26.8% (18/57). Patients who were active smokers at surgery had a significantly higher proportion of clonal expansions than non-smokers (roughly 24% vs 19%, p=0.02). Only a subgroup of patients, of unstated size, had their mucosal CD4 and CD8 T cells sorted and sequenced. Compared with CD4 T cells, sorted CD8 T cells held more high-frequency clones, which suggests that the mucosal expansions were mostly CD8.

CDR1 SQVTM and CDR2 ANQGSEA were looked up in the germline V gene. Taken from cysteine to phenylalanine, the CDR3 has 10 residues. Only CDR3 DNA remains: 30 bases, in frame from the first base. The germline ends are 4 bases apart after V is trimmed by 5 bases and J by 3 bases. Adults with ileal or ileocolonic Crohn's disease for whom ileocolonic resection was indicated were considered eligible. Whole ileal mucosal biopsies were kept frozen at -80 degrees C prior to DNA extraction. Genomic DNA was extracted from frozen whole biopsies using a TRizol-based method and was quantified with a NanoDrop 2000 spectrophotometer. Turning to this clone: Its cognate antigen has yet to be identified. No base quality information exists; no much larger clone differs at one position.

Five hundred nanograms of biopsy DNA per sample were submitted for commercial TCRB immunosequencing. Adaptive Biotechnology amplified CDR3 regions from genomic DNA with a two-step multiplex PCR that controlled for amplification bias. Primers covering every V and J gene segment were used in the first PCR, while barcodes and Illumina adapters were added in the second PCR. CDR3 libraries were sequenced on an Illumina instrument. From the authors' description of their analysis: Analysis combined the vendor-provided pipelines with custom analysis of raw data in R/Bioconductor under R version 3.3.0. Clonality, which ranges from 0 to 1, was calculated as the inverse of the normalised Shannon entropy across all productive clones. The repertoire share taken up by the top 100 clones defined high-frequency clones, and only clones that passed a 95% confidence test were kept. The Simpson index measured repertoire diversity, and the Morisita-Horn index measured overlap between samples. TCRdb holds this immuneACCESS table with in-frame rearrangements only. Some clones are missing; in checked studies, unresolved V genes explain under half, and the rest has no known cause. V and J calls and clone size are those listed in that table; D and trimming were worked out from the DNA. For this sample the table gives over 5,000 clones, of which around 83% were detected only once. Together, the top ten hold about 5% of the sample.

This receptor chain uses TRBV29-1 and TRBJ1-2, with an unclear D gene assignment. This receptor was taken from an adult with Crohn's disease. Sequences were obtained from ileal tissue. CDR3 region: CSVNDYGYTF. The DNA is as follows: TGCAGCGTTAACGACTATGGCTACACCTTC.